These T cell receptor beta chains were read from a single sample in a study of blood T cell repertoires in COVID-19. Sequencing used immunoSEQ multiplex PCR; TCRdb keeps in-frame clones, though not all of them. The sample yields over 250,000 clones, about 89% seen once. The source material was peripheral blood. The receptor set was obtained from a man aged 40-55 years who had recovered from COVID-19. CDR3s include the opening cysteine and the closing phenylalanine or tryptophan. The D gene is left open where the match is weak. Some rows mark clone size as missing; the rest say once, few, many or name a class of expanded clone.

D gene: .
J gene: TRBJ2-2
V gene: TRBV3-1/TRBV3-2
clone size: few
CDR3 protein: CASSQDSSDRELFF
CDR3 DNA: TGTGCCAGCAGCCAAGACAGTAGCGACAGGGAGCTGTTTTTT

D gene: .
J gene: TRBJ2-2
V gene: TRBV19
clone size: .
CDR3 protein: CASSKFNRAGELFF
CDR3 DNA: TGTGCCAGTAGTAAATTCAACAGGGCCGGGGAGCTGTTTTTT

D gene: TRBD2
J gene: TRBJ2-1
V gene: TRBV24-1
clone size: .
CDR3 protein: CATSSTSEGNNEQFF
CDR3 DNA: TGTGCCACCTCTTCAACTAGCGAGGGGAACAATGAGCAGTTCTTC

D gene: TRBD1
J gene: TRBJ1-1
V gene: TRBV27
clone size: .
CDR3 protein: CASFTGGYGPGSEAFF
CDR3 DNA: TGTGCCAGCTTTACAGGGGGGTACGGGCCTGGGAGTGAAGCTTTCTTT

D gene: .
J gene: TRBJ2-7
V gene: TRBV27
clone size: .
CDR3 protein: CASSWQGQIPEQYF
CDR3 DNA: TGTGCCAGCAGTTGGCAGGGCCAGATTCCCGAGCAGTACTTC

D gene: .
J gene: TRBJ2-5
V gene: TRBV21-1
clone size: .
CDR3 protein: CASRGAGPNQETQYF
CDR3 DNA: TGTGCCAGCAGAGGAGCGGGGCCGAATCAAGAGACCCAGTACTTC

D gene: .
J gene: TRBJ1-2
V gene: TRBV9
clone size: .
CDR3 protein: CASSVDRDGAGLSGYTF
CDR3 DNA: TGTGCCAGCAGCGTAGATCGAGACGGAGCGGGACTTTCCGGCTACACCTTC

D gene: TRBD2
J gene: TRBJ2-5
V gene: TRBV7-8
clone size: many
CDR3 protein: CASSIGTSGTETQYF
CDR3 DNA: TGTGCCAGCAGCATTGGGACTAGCGGGACCGAGACCCAGTACTTC

D gene: TRBD1
J gene: TRBJ2-7
V gene: TRBV6-6
clone size: .
CDR3 protein: CASRPRGGQGALEQYF
CDR3 DNA: TGTGCCAGCAGACCTAGGGGGGGACAGGGGGCTCTCGAGCAGTACTTC

D gene: TRBD2
J gene: TRBJ2-7
V gene: TRBV27
clone size: .
CDR3 protein: CASSLATSGRAGEQYF
CDR3 DNA: TGTGCCAGCAGTTTAGCGACTAGCGGGAGGGCGGGCGAGCAGTACTTC

D gene: .
J gene: TRBJ2-5
V gene: TRBV19
clone size: .
CDR3 protein: CASSSRVGAQETQYF
CDR3 DNA: TGTGCCAGTAGTAGCCGGGTTGGGGCCCAAGAGACCCAGTACTTC

D gene: .
J gene: TRBJ2-7
V gene: TRBV27
clone size: .
CDR3 protein: CASGLPYEQYF
CDR3 DNA: TGTGCCAGCGGACTACCCTACGAGCAGTACTTC

D gene: .
J gene: TRBJ2-6
V gene: TRBV7-9
clone size: .
CDR3 protein: CASSLAAGPTNLLTF
CDR3 DNA: TGTGCCAGCAGCTTAGCAGCGGGTCCTACAAACCTCCTGACTTTC

D gene: TRBD2
J gene: TRBJ2-7
V gene: TRBV4-1
clone size: .
CDR3 protein: CASSQAAGAYEQYF
CDR3 DNA: TGCGCCAGCAGCCAAGCGGCGGGGGCCTACGAGCAGTACTTC

D gene: .
J gene: TRBJ2-7
V gene: TRBV5-4
clone size: once
CDR3 protein: CASSPRDSGEQYF
CDR3 DNA: TGTGCCAGCAGCCCCAGGGACTCAGGGGAGCAGTACTTC

D gene: .
J gene: TRBJ2-7
V gene: TRBV19
clone size: .
CDR3 protein: CASSFSRSPSYEQYF
CDR3 DNA: TGTGCCAGTAGTTTCTCTAGGAGTCCTTCCTACGAGCAGTACTTC

D gene: .
J gene: TRBJ2-1
V gene: TRBV27
clone size: .
CDR3 protein: CASSSPPVSSYNEQFF
CDR3 DNA: TGTGCCAGCAGTAGCCCCCCGGTGAGCTCCTACAATGAGCAGTTCTTC

D gene: .
J gene: TRBJ1-2
V gene: TRBV2
clone size: .
CDR3 protein: CASSSTEIYGYTF
CDR3 DNA: TGTGCCAGCAGTTCGACAGAGATCTATGGCTACACCTTC

D gene: TRBD2
J gene: TRBJ2-7
V gene: TRBV3-1/TRBV3-2
clone size: .
CDR3 protein: CASSDSRASGSYEQYF
CDR3 DNA: TGTGCCAGCAGCGACTCGAGGGCTAGCGGGAGCTACGAGCAGTACTTC

D gene: .
J gene: TRBJ2-3
V gene: TRBV12-3/TRBV12-4
clone size: .
CDR3 protein: CASRPGSTDTQYF
CDR3 DNA: TGTGCCAGCAGGCCGGGGTCCACAGATACGCAGTATTTT

D gene: TRBD1
J gene: TRBJ1-5
V gene: TRBV5-8
clone size: once
CDR3 protein: CASNTGAGGEPQHF
CDR3 DNA: TGTGCCAGCAACACAGGGGCAGGTGGGGAGCCCCAGCATTTT

D gene: TRBD1
J gene: TRBJ1-2
V gene: TRBV30
clone size: few
CDR3 protein: CAWIRDRGYGYTF
CDR3 DNA: TGTGCCTGGATTAGGGACAGGGGTTATGGCTACACCTTC

D gene: .
J gene: TRBJ2-5
V gene: TRBV15
clone size: once
CDR3 protein: CATSRSQGQTQYF
CDR3 DNA: TGTGCCACCAGCAGATCACAGGGCCAGACCCAGTACTTC

D gene: .
J gene: TRBJ2-4
V gene: TRBV30
clone size: .
CDR3 protein: CAWSPGAGAKNIQYF
CDR3 DNA: TGTGCCTGGAGCCCTGGGGCCGGGGCCAAAAACATTCAGTACTTC

D gene: .
J gene: TRBJ1-2
V gene: TRBV19
clone size: .
CDR3 protein: CASSPNGGAEGYTF
CDR3 DNA: TGTGCCAGTAGTCCCAACGGGGGGGCCGAAGGCTACACCTTC